These T cell receptor beta chains were read from a single sample in a study of blood T cells in healthy people across ages. Using its own MiXCR run on the 5' RACE reads, TCRdb lists one record per CDR3 protein. The sample has about 930,000 distinct CDR3 sequences, roughly 28% seen once. These same data were also listed under a study on T cells of mothers and their children.

The sequenced sample consisted of blood. Receptors originate from a woman between 40 and 50 years old in good health. Each CDR3 is given with its conserved first and last residue. The order of the fields is V gene, clone size, J gene, D gene, CDR3 protein, CDR3 DNA. A D gene is named only where the DNA matches it firmly. Clone size is not always given. Where it is, it says once, few, many or a class for expanded clones.

>TRBV27|-|TRBJ2-5|-
CASGGSWETQYF
TGTGCCAGCGGGGGGTCTTGGGAGACCCAGTACTTC
>TRBV6-1|-|TRBJ1-2|-
CASSERVGVGGYGYTF
TGTGCCAGCAGTGAAAGGGTAGGGGTTGGGGGCTATGGCTACACCTTC
>TRBV28|-|TRBJ2-5|TRBD1
CASREQGYRAKETQYF
TGTGCCAGCAGAGAACAGGGGTATCGGGCCAAGGAGACCCAGTACTTC
>TRBV9|few|TRBJ1-1|-
CASSVDAGAAEAFF
TGTGCCAGCAGCGTAGACGCGGGGGCTGCTGAAGCTTTCTTT
>TRBV15|-|TRBJ1-2|-
CATRRGTEGGYTF
TGTGCCACCAGGAGGGGCACCGAGGGTGGCTACACCTTC
>TRBV9|few|TRBJ1-2|-
CASSVDDGIYGYTF
TGTGCCAGCAGCGTAGACGACGGTATTTATGGCTACACCTTC
>TRBV5-1|many|TRBJ2-2|-
CASSLRTVITGELFF
TGCGCCAGCAGCTTAAGGACAGTTATCACCGGGGAGCTGTTTTTT
>TRBV29-1|few|TRBJ2-7|-
CSVEAFYERYF
TGCAGCGTTGAAGCTTTCTACGAGCGGTACTTC
>TRBV29-1|-|TRBJ1-2|TRBD1
CSVGKKGASYGYTF
TGCAGCGTGGGGAAGAAGGGGGCGTCCTATGGCTACACCTTC
>TRBV20-1|-|TRBJ1-1|TRBD1
CSASRTGRQNPEAFF
TGCAGTGCTAGCCGGACAGGGAGGCAGAACCCTGAAGCTTTCTTT
>TRBV20-1|many|TRBJ2-3|-
CSARWYIGRRSDTQYF
TGCAGTGCTAGATGGTACATAGGCAGGAGATCAGATACGCAGTATTTT
>TRBV15|few|TRBJ2-3|-
CATSVQRGRREDTQYF
TGTGCCACCAGCGTCCAACGGGGGCGTCGCGAGGATACGCAGTATTTT
>TRBV28|-|TRBJ1-2|TRBD1
CASEGQGAGYGYTF
TGTGCCAGCGAGGGACAGGGGGCGGGCTATGGCTACACCTTC
>TRBV24-1|few|TRBJ2-7|TRBD1
CATSDSGQAYYEQYF
TGTGCCACCAGTGATTCAGGACAGGCATACTACGAGCAGTACTTC
>TRBV5-5|few|TRBJ2-7|-
CASSLEKYEQYF
TGTGCCAGCAGCTTGGAGAAGTACGAGCAGTACTTC
>TRBV6-6|once|TRBJ2-3|TRBD1
CTSVWQGGTDTQYF
TGTACCAGCGTATGGCAGGGGGGCACAGATACGCAGTATTTT
>TRBV20-1|-|TRBJ2-5|-
CSARVKQGQETQYF
TGCAGTGCTAGAGTTAAGCAGGGCCAAGAGACCCAGTACTTC
>TRBV3-1|many|TRBJ2-7|TRBD1
CASSQDDRGEQYF
TGTGCCAGCAGCCAAGACGACAGGGGCGAGCAGTACTTC
>TRBV20-1|many|TRBJ2-5|TRBD2
CSAHGTSGGPPQETQYF
TGCAGTGCCCATGGGACTAGCGGGGGACCACCGCAAGAGACCCAGTACTTC
>TRBV28|-|TRBJ1-6|TRBD1
CASSSLQGALSPLHF
TGTGCCAGCAGCTCACTACAGGGGGCTTTATCACCCCTCCACTTT
>TRBV27|-|TRBJ1-1|-
CASSLRNHAVGTEAFF
TGTGCCAGCAGTTTACGCAACCACGCGGTAGGGACTGAAGCTTTCTTT
>TRBV28|many|TRBJ1-2|-
CASSAPGTANYGYTF
TGTGCCAGCAGCGCCCCCGGGACGGCTAACTATGGCTACACCTTC
>TRBV7-2|-|TRBJ1-5|-
CASSLQTINQPQHF
TGTGCCAGCAGCTTACAAACAATCAATCAGCCCCAGCATTTT
>TRBV7-2|-|TRBJ2-7|TRBD1
CASSSRGGQGAGYEQYF
TGTGCCAGCAGCTCGCGAGGAGGGCAGGGGGCGGGCTACGAGCAGTACTTC